This is a list of T cell receptor beta chains from one sample in a study of regulatory T cells in long-lasting Graves disease. TCRdb re-analysed the multiplex PCR reads in MiXCR, keeping a single row per CDR3 protein. Here the sample spans approximately 390,000 distinct CDR3 sequences, 15% to 20% being singletons. These same records also appear under a second study, on T cells in Graves' hyperthyroidism and ophthalmopathy.

The sample was peripheral blood mononuclear cells (PBMCs), taken at new diagnosis, from a patient treated with antithyroid drugs. These receptors all come from a young woman with Graves disease. The CDR3 runs from the conserved cysteine through the conserved F or W. A D gene is named only where the DNA matches it firmly. Clone size is shown for a subset of rows, as once, few, many or a class of expanded clone.

j_call: TRBJ2-1; v_call: TRBV7-6; clone_size: many; d_call: TRBD2; cdr3_nt: TGTGCCAGCAGCTTTTCGGCAGCGGGAGGGTCTCTCTACAATGAGCAGTTCTTC; cdr3_aa: CASSFSAAGGSLYNEQFF
j_call: TRBJ1-1; v_call: TRBV6-1; clone_size: many; d_call: -; cdr3_nt: TGTGCCAGCAGTGGTCGAGGGGAGAACACTGAAGCTTTCTTT; cdr3_aa: CASSGRGENTEAFF
j_call: TRBJ1-2; v_call: TRBV25-1; clone_size: -; d_call: -; cdr3_nt: TGTGCCAGCAGTGGAGTGGGCAGGGCCTCGGCGTATGGCTACACCTTC; cdr3_aa: CASSGVGRASAYGYTF
j_call: TRBJ2-3; v_call: TRBV5-1; clone_size: -; d_call: TRBD2; cdr3_nt: TGCGCCAGCAGCTTGGGACTAGCGGAAGGCACAGATACGCAGTATTTT; cdr3_aa: CASSLGLAEGTDTQYF
j_call: TRBJ2-1; v_call: TRBV7-9; clone_size: few; d_call: TRBD2; cdr3_nt: TGTGCCAGCAGGCCTTCACTAGCGGGAGACGCCTACAATGAGCAGTTCTTC; cdr3_aa: CASRPSLAGDAYNEQFF
j_call: TRBJ2-7; v_call: TRBV28; clone_size: -; d_call: TRBD1; cdr3_nt: TGTGCCAGCAGAGGACAGGGGCGGTCCTACGAGCAGTACTTC; cdr3_aa: CASRGQGRSYEQYF
j_call: TRBJ1-1; v_call: TRBV7-6; clone_size: many; d_call: TRBD1; cdr3_nt: TGTGCCAGCAGCTTAGGTTCCGGGACAGGGGCTACTGAAGCTTTCTTT; cdr3_aa: CASSLGSGTGATEAFF
j_call: TRBJ1-1; v_call: TRBV11-2; clone_size: -; d_call: -; cdr3_nt: TGTGCCAGCAGACTAGGAGAGGGTGGAGCTGAAGCTTTCTTT; cdr3_aa: CASRLGEGGAEAFF
j_call: TRBJ2-5; v_call: TRBV3-1; clone_size: many; d_call: -; cdr3_nt: TGTGCCAGCAGCCCCCAAACAGGAAAACAAGAGACCCAGTACTTC; cdr3_aa: CASSPQTGKQETQYF
j_call: TRBJ2-7; v_call: TRBV27; clone_size: few; d_call: TRBD1; cdr3_nt: TGTGCCAGCAGTTTATCGAAACAGGGGGGTTCCTACGAGCAGTACTTC; cdr3_aa: CASSLSKQGGSYEQYF
j_call: TRBJ2-1; v_call: TRBV7-6; clone_size: -; d_call: TRBD1; cdr3_nt: TGTGCCAGCAGCTTACGCCCCCCGGGACAGGGGCCCCATTTAGTTTACAATGAGCAGTTCTTC; cdr3_aa: CASSLRPPGQGPHLVYNEQFF
j_call: TRBJ2-7; v_call: TRBV20-1; clone_size: many; d_call: TRBD1; cdr3_nt: TGCAGTGCCGTCGGGTGGGGGACAGCGGACAGCTACGAGCAGTACTTC; cdr3_aa: CSAVGWGTADSYEQYF
j_call: TRBJ2-1; v_call: TRBV11-2; clone_size: many; d_call: -; cdr3_nt: TGTGCGAGCCTGCCCGCTCGCTCCTACAATGAGCAGTTCTTC; cdr3_aa: CASLPARSYNEQFF
j_call: TRBJ2-7; v_call: TRBV2; clone_size: many; d_call: -; cdr3_nt: TGTGCCAGCCGCTCCTACGAGCAGTACTTC; cdr3_aa: CASRSYEQYF
j_call: TRBJ2-7; v_call: TRBV20-1; clone_size: many; d_call: -; cdr3_nt: TGCAGTGCTAGACAGGGACGGTTGTTGTACGAGCAGTACTTC; cdr3_aa: CSARQGRLLYEQYF
j_call: TRBJ2-3; v_call: TRBV3-1; clone_size: many; d_call: TRBD2; cdr3_nt: TGTGCCAGCAGCCAAGGAGCGGGAACCACAGATACGCAGTATTTT; cdr3_aa: CASSQGAGTTDTQYF
j_call: TRBJ1-6; v_call: TRBV30; clone_size: -; d_call: TRBD1; cdr3_nt: TGTGCCTGGAGTACCGGGACAGGGGGTAATTCACCCCTCCACTTT; cdr3_aa: CAWSTGTGGNSPLHF
j_call: TRBJ2-5; v_call: TRBV2; clone_size: many; d_call: TRBD2; cdr3_nt: TGTGCCTGTGAAAGCGGGGGCCGCAAGGGGACCCAGTACTTC; cdr3_aa: CACESGGRKGTQYF
j_call: TRBJ1-4; v_call: TRBV24-1; clone_size: -; d_call: -; cdr3_nt: TGTGCCACCAGTGATGGCCACGGGGGTGGAAAACTGTTTTTT; cdr3_aa: CATSDGHGGGKLFF
j_call: TRBJ1-5; v_call: TRBV7-9; clone_size: few; d_call: -; cdr3_nt: TGTGCCAGCAGCTTAGGGGGTCGGGGGTATCAGCCCCAGCATTTT; cdr3_aa: CASSLGGRGYQPQHF
j_call: TRBJ2-1; v_call: TRBV7-9; clone_size: few; d_call: -; cdr3_nt: TGTGCCAGCAGCTTAGGGGGCATCGGTGAGCAGTTCTTC; cdr3_aa: CASSLGGIGEQFF
j_call: TRBJ1-5; v_call: TRBV20-1; clone_size: -; d_call: -; cdr3_nt: TGCAGTGCTAAGGATAGCAATCAGCCCCAGCATTTT; cdr3_aa: CSAKDSNQPQHF
j_call: TRBJ2-1; v_call: TRBV24-1; clone_size: -; d_call: -; cdr3_nt: TGTGCCACCAGTGAGGGAAGCGGGCTCGGCTCCTACAATGAGCAGTTCTTC; cdr3_aa: CATSEGSGLGSYNEQFF
j_call: TRBJ2-1; v_call: TRBV6-2/TRBV6-3; clone_size: many; d_call: -; cdr3_nt: TGTGCCAGCATTTATTTTTTGGTCGGTGAGCAGTTCTTC; cdr3_aa: CASIYFLVGEQFF
j_call: TRBJ2-7; v_call: TRBV12-3/TRBV12-4; clone_size: -; d_call: -; cdr3_nt: TGTGCCAGCAGAAAAACGGGGATCTACGAGCAGTACTTC; cdr3_aa: CASRKTGIYEQYF
j_call: TRBJ2-5; v_call: TRBV11-2; clone_size: many; d_call: -; cdr3_nt: TGTGCCAGCAGCTTATACCAGGTTGGGAGACAAGAGACCCAGTACTTC; cdr3_aa: CASSLYQVGRQETQYF
j_call: TRBJ2-1; v_call: TRBV20-1; clone_size: many; d_call: TRBD2; cdr3_nt: TGCAGTGCTAGACGGGAGGGACTAGCGGGAGGGGAGCAGTTCTTC; cdr3_aa: CSARREGLAGGEQFF
j_call: TRBJ1-2; v_call: TRBV20-1; clone_size: many; d_call: -; cdr3_nt: TGCAGTGCCCCTCCCCGACAGTGGGTTGGCTACACCTTC; cdr3_aa: CSAPPRQWVGYTF
j_call: TRBJ2-7; v_call: TRBV6-1; clone_size: -; d_call: -; cdr3_nt: TGTGCCAGCAAATTAGCCGGGTCCTACGAGCAGTACTTC; cdr3_aa: CASKLAGSYEQYF
j_call: TRBJ2-1; v_call: TRBV7-9; clone_size: many; d_call: -; cdr3_nt: TGTGCCAGCAGCTTCCCCGTATCGGGCGATGAGCAGTTCTTC; cdr3_aa: CASSFPVSGDEQFF